The rows below give T cell receptor beta chains drawn from one sample of a study of monozygotic twins with inflammatory bowel disease. TCRdb re-called the 5' RACE reads; every CDR3 protein appears as one record, without DNA. This repertoire includes 400,000 or so distinct CDR3 sequences. The specimen sequenced was blood. The receptors derive from a human donor with ulcerative colitis or Crohn's disease, or a healthy co-twin of an affected twin (not recorded which). The CDR3 runs from the conserved cysteine through the conserved F or W.

j_call v_call cdr3_aa
TRBJ2-3 TRBV14 CASSQPGPRDTQYF
TRBJ2-1 TRBV27 CASSSPWGGQVVGEQFF
TRBJ2-7 TRBV15 CATSRGGEYEQYF
TRBJ2-7 TRBV18 CASSPSVTALGEQYF
TRBJ2-2 TRBV6-5 CASSYGAGAGTGELFF
TRBJ2-3 TRBV11-2 CASSFGLAGGTLSNTQYF
TRBJ2-3 TRBV29-1 CSAMGGTDTQYF
TRBJ2-7 TRBV9 CASSVAPSGPYEQYF
TRBJ2-2 TRBV5-1 CASSLRSDSYTGELFF
TRBJ2-3 TRBV10-3 CAISESTSGSTDTQYF
TRBJ2-3 TRBV10-3 CASLGGEGTDTQYF
TRBJ2-7 TRBV29-1 CSVEGGYTYEQYF
TRBJ1-2 TRBV20-1 CSVPGEARSYTF
TRBJ1-2 TRBV12-3/TRBV12-4 CASSVGASYGYTF
TRBJ2-1 TRBV20-1 CSARVRGSNEQFF
TRBJ2-7 TRBV9 CASSVAAASYEQYF
TRBJ2-7 TRBV4-1 CASSQPGLSYEQYF
TRBJ1-1 TRBV11-2 CASSTRTGFMNTEAFF
TRBJ2-1 TRBV19 CASRGRGSSYNEQFF
TRBJ2-3 TRBV11-2 CASSLVGYRYSGQGDTQYF
TRBJ1-2 TRBV25-1 CASRPSGQGIYGYTF
TRBJ2-7 TRBV7-2 CASSLVTSGGYEQYF
TRBJ2-2 TRBV21-1 CASSKKASGALNTGELFF
TRBJ2-3 TRBV20-1 CSATSGRASDTQYF
TRBJ2-6 TRBV10-3 CAISGTQGSSGANVLTF